The next 3 T cell receptor beta chains were all read from a single sample in a study of cytomegalovirus exposure and HLA in healthy donors. A multiplex PCR was run with 60 Vbeta primers and 13 Jbeta primers. Produced via immunoSEQ multiplex PCR; TCRdb's table is partial and in-frame only. The sample has about 150,000 clones, around 78% seen once; the top ten hold roughly 1.7%. The sequenced material came from PBMCs. The origin of the receptors is a woman in her late teens or twenties in good health and CMV-seronegative.

In nucleotides, the CDR3 is TGTGCCACCAGCAGAGGATACCGGGACTCTGAGCGTCAGGATGAGCAGTTCTTC. This translates into CATSRGYRDSERQDEQFF. V usage is TRBV15 and J usage is TRBJ2-1; tentative D call: TRBD2 (6 bases). The CDR3 has 18 amino acids. Trimming took off 1 base at V and 8 bases at J, with 24 bases between the two ends. Germline CDR1 LNHNV, CDR2 YYDKDF (reference sequence).

This clone was seen a few times. The rearrangement links TRBV28 to TRBJ1-3; D perhaps matches TRBD1 (5 bases). The V end lost 9 bases, the J end lost 2 bases, and 8 bases lay between the germline ends. The CDR3 spans 12 residues. The germline CDR1 and CDR2 sequences are MDHEN and SYDVKM. The CDR3 region is CASGGTGNTIYF. The CDR3 region has the DNA TGTGCCAGTGGGGGGACTGGAAACACCATATATTTT.

The genes are TRBV6-6 and TRBJ1-1; a possible D gene is TRBD1 (5 bases). Trimming took 0 bases from V and 2 from J, leaving 10 bases between them. Germline V gene sequence: CDR1 MNHNY, CDR2 SVGAGI (reference sequence). This CDR3 is built from 15 residues. The CDR3 reads CASSYSEGFNTEAFF. The CDR3 DNA reads as TGTGCCAGCAGTTACTCGGAGGGGTTTAACACTGAAGCTTTCTTT.